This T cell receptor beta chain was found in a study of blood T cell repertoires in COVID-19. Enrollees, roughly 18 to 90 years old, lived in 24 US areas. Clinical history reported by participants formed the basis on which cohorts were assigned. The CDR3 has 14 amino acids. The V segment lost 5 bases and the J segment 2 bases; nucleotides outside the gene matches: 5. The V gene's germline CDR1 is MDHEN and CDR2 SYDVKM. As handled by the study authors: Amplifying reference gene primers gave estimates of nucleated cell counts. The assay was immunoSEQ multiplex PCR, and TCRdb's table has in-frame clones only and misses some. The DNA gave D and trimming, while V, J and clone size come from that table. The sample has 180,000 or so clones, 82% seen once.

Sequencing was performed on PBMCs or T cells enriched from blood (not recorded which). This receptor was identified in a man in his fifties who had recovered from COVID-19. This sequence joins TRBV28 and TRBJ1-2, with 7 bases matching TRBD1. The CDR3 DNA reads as TGTGCCAGCAGTAAAACGGGACAGAACTATGGCTACACCTTC. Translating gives CASSKTGQNYGYTF.